This T cell receptor beta chain stems from a study of identifying expanded T cells in peripheral blood. Some clones are missing from TCRdb's copy, which holds only in-frame ones; the method was immunoSEQ multiplex PCR. Of 100,000 to 150,000 clones in the sample, more than 80% were seen once. About this clone itself: Its target is unknown.

CDR1 is LNHDA and CDR2 is SQIVND in the germline V gene (reference sequence). This CDR3 has 15 residues. The J segment lost 3 bases and the V segment lost 8 bases, leaving 13 bases of the junction unmatched. Findings of the study overall: Variance in clone template counts between approximately 2-week samples significantly increased with total template count across all healthy donors. Over about two and four weeks, about 15 and 18 clones changed, versus around 1.1 between replicates.

The chain uses TRBV19 and TRBJ2-7; TRBD1 matches at 7 bases. Sequencing was carried out using blood. This clonotype was obtained from a person aged 18-69 years in good health. CDR3 DNA: TGTGCCAGTGGGGGTTGGGGACAGAAGATCTACGAGCAGTACTTC. This codes for CASGGWGQKIYEQYF.